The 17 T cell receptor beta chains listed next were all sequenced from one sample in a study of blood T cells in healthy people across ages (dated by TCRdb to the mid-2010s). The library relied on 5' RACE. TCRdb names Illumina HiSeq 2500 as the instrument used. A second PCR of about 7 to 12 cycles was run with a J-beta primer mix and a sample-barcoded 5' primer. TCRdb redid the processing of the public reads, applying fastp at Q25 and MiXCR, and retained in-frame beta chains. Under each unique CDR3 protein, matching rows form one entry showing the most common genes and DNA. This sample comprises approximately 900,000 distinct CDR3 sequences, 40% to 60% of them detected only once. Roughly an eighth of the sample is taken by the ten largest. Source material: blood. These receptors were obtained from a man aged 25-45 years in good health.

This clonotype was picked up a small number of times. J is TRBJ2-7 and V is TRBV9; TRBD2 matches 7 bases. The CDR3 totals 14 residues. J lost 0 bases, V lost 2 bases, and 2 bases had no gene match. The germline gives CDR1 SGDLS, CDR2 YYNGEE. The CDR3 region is CASSVSGASYEQYF. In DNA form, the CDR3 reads TGTGCCAGCAGCGTGAGCGGGGCCTCCTACGAGCAGTACTTC.

CDR3 loop: CSAKKGPVNQPQHF. The CDR3 nucleotides are TGCAGTGCAAAAAAGGGCCCAGTAAATCAGCCCCAGCATTTT. V usage is TRBV20-1 and J usage is TRBJ1-5; D is unresolved. The germline gives CDR1 DFQATT, CDR2 SNEGSKA (reference sequence). This CDR3 has 14 residues. Trimming removed 6 bases at V and 4 bases at J, with 16 bases between.

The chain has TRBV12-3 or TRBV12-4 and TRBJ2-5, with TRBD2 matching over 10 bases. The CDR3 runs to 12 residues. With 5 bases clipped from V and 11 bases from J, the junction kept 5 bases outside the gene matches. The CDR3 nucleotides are TGTGCCAGCAGTCGGACTAGCGGCAAGCAGTACTTC. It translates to CASSRTSGKQYF.

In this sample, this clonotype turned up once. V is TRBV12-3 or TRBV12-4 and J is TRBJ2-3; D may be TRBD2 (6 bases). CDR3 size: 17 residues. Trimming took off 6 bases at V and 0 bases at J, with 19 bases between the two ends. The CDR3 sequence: CASSRERGGTSTDTQYF. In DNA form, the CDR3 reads TGTGCCAGCAGCCGGGAAAGGGGAGGTACTAGCACAGATACGCAGTATTTT.

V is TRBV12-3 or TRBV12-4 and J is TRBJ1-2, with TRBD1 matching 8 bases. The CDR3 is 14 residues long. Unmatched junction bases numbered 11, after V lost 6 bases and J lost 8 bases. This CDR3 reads CASRGGTGPWGYTF. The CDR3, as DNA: TGTGCCAGCAGGGGGGGGACAGGCCCCTGGGGCTACACCTTC.

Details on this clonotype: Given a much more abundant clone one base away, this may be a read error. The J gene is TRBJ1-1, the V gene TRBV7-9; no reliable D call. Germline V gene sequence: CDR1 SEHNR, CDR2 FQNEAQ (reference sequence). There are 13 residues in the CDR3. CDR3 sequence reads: CASSLEQNAEAFF. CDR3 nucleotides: TGTGCCAGCAGCTTAGAACAGAACGCTGAAGCTTTCTTT.

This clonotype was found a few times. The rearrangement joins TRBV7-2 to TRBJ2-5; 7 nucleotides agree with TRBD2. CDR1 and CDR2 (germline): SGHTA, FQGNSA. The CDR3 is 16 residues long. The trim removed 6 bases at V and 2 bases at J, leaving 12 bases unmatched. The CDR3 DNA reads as TGTGCCAGCAGTCTTACCTACGGACTAGGGCAAGAGACCCAGTACTTC. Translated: CASSLTYGLGQETQYF. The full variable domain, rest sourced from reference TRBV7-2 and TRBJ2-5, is GAGVSQSPSNKVTEKGKDVELRCDPISGHTALYWYRQSLGQGLEFLIYFQGNSAPDKSGLPSDRFSAERTGGSVSTLTIQRTQQEDSAVYLCASSLTYGLGQETQYFGPGTRLLVL.

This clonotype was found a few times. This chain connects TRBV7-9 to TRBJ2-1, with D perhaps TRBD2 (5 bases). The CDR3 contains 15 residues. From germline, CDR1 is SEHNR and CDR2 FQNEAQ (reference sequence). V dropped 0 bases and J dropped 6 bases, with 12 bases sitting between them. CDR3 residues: CASSLADSNLNEQFF. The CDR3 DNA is TGTGCCAGCAGCTTAGCGGACTCTAACCTCAATGAGCAGTTCTTC.

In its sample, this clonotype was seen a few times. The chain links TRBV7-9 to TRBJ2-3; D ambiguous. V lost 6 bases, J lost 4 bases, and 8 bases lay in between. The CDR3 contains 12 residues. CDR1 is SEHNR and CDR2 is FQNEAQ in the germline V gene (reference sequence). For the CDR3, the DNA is TGTGCCAGCAGGACGAGCGCAGATACGCAGTATTTT. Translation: CASRTSADTQYF. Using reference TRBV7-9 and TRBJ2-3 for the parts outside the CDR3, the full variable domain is DTGVSQNPRHKITKRGQNVTFRCDPISEHNRLYWYRQTLGQGPEFLTYFQNEAQLEKSRLLSDRFSAERPKGSFSTLEIQRTEQGDSAMYLCASRTSADTQYFGPGTRLTVL.

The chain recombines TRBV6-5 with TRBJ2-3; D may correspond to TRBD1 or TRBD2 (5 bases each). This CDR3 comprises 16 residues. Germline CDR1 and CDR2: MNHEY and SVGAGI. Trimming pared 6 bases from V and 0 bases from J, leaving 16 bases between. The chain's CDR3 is CASSLTGRASTDTQYF. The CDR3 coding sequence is TGTGCCAGCAGCCTAACGGGACGAGCTAGCACAGATACGCAGTATTTT.

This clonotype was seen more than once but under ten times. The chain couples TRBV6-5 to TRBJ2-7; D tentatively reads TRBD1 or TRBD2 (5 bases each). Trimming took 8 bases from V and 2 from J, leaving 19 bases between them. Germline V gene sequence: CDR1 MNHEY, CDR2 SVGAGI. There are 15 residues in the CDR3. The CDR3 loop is CASSVTLGDPYEQYF. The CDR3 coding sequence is TGTGCCAGCTCCGTGACCTTGGGGGATCCCTACGAGCAGTACTTC.

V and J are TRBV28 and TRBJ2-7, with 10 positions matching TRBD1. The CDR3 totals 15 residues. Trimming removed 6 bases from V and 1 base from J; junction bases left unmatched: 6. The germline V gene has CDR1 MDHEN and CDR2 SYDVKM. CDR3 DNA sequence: TGTGCCAGCAGCCGGGACAGGGGTCCTTCCTACGAGCAGTACTTC. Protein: CASSRDRGPSYEQYF.

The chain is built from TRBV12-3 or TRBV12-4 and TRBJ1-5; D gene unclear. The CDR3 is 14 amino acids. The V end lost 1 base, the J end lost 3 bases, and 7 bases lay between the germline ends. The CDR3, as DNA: TGTGCCAGCAGTTTAGACAGCCCCAATCAGCCCCAGCATTTT. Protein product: CASSLDSPNQPQHF.

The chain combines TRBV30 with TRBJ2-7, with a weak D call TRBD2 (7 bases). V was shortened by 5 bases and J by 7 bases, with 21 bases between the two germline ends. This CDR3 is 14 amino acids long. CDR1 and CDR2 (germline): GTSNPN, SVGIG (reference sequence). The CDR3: CAWGDGGGYNEQYF. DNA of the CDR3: TGTGCCTGGGGGGATGGCGGGGGCTACAATGAGCAGTACTTC.

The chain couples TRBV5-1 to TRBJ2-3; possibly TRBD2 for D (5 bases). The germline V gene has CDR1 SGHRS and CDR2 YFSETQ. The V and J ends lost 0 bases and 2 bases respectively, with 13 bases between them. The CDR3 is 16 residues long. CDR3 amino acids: CASSLGRGHLTDTQYF. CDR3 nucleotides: TGCGCCAGCAGCTTGGGTCGAGGGCATCTCACAGATACGCAGTATTTT.

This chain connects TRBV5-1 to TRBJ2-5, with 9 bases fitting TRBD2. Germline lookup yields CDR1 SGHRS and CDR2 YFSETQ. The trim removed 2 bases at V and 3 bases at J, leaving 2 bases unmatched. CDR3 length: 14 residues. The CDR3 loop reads CASSFSGGEETQYF. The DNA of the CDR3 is TGCGCCAGCAGCTTTAGCGGGGGCGAAGAGACCCAGTACTTC.

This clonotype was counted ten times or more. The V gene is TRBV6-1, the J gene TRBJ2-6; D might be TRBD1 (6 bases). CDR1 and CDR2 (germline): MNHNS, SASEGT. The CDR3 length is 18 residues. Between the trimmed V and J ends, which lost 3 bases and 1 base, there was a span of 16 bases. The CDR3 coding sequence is TGTGCCAGCAGTGATCAAGAGACAGGCCCGTCTGGGGCCAACGTCCTGACTTTC. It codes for CASSDQETGPSGANVLTF.